This T cell receptor beta chain was obtained from a study of cytomegalovirus exposure and HLA in healthy donors. For the study at large: The 90 to 150 validation repertoires used the same platform as the approximately 670 first-cohort repertoires (as reported by a later analysis).

Study results and limitations: Among TCR beta chains, those listed as cytomegalovirus-associated numbered over 150. The tendency of first-cohort TCR clusters to co-occur in the roughly 130 validation repertoires was the finding of a later analysis.

Germline CDR1 MGHDK, CDR2 SYGVNS. The V end was cut by 6 bases, the J end by 3 bases, with 11 bases between. The CDR3 totals 14 residues. To note about this clone: The target antigen is unknown.

TCRdb keeps only in-frame clones here, not all; method: immunoSEQ multiplex PCR. The sample includes about 130,000 clones, around 94% of them seen just once. The chain employs TRBV25-1 and TRBJ2-2; D possibly corresponds to TRBD1 (6 bases). This clonotype was sampled from a woman aged 18 to 35 in good health and CMV-seronegative. The specimen was PBMCs. As DNA, the CDR3 is TGTGCCAGCAGAAGGGCAGGGGACACCGGGGAGCTGTTTTTT. This gives the protein CASRRAGDTGELFF.